This paragraph covers one T cell receptor beta chain sequence. Per the germline V gene, CDR1 is SNHLY and CDR2 is FYNNEI. Trimming removed 5 bases at V and 3 bases at J, with 10 bases between. CDR3 length: 13 residues. The sample comes from a study of T-cell reconstitution after alpha-beta-depleted transplantation in children. Unique molecular identifiers were used in preparing the TCRbeta library. TCRdb ran MiXCR on the PCR reads and lists one entry per CDR3 protein. The sample consists of hundreds of thousands of distinct CDR3 sequences, under 15% of them appearing once. The clonotype comes from a human donor who donated a stem cell graft to a child with combined immunodeficiency. This rearrangement joins TRBV2 to TRBJ1-2; D not resolved. This sample comprised PBMCs from the stem cell graft donor, obtained from the stem cell graft. CDR3 sequence reads: CASSPVPDYGYTF. DNA of the CDR3: TGTGCCAGCAGTCCCGTCCCCGACTATGGCTACACCTTC.